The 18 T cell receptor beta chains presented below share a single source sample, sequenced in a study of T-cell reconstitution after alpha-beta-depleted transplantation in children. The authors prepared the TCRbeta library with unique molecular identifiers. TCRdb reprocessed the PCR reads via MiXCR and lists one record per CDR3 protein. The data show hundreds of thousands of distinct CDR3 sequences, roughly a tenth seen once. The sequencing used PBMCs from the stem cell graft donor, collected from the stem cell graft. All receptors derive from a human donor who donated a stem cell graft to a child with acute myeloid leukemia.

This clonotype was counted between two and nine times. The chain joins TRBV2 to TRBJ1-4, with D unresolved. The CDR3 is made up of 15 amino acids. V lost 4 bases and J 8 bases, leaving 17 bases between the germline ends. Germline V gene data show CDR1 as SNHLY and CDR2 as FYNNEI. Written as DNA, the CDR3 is TGTGCCAGCAGTGGCGTGAGAAAGGGAGAGGAAAAACTGTTTTTT. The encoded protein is CASSGVRKGEEKLFF.

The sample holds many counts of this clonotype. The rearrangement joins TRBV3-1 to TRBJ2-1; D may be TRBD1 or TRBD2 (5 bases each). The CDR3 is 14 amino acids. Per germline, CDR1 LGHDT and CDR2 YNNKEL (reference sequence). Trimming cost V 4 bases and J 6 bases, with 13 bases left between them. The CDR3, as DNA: TGTGCCAGCAGCCTCGAGGGGCTCCGCAATGAGCAGTTCTTC. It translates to CASSLEGLRNEQFF.

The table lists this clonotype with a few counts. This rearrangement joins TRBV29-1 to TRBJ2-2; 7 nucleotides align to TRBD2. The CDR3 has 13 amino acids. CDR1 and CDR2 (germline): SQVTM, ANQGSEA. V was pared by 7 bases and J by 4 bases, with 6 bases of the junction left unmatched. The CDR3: CSAGREFTGELFF. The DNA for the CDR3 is TGCAGCGCGGGGCGGGAGTTCACCGGGGAGCTGTTTTTT.

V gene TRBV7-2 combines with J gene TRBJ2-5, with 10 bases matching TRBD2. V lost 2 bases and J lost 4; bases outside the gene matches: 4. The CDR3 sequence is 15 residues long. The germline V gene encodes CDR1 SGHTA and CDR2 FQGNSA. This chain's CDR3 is CASSLPSGSGETQYF. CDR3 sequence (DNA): TGTGCCAGCAGCTTACCTAGCGGGAGTGGAGAGACCCAGTACTTC.

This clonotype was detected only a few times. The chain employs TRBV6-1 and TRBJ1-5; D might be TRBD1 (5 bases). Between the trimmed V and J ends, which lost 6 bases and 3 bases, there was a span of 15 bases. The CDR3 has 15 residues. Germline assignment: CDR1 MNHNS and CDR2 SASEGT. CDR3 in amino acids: CASSAGWADNQPQHF. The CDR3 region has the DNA TGTGCCAGCAGCGCAGGGTGGGCGGACAATCAGCCCCAGCATTTT.

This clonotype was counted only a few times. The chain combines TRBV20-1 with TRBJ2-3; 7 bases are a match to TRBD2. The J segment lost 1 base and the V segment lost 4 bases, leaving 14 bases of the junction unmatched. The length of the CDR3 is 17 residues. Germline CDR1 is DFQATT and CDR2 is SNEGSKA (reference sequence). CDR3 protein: CSANPGLSGPRTDTQYF. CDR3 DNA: TGCAGTGCTAACCCGGGCCTTAGCGGGCCCCGCACAGATACGCAGTATTTT.

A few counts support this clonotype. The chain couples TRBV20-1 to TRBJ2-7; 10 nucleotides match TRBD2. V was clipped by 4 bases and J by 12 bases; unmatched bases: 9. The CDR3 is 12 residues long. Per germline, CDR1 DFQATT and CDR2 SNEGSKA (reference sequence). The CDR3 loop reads CSANSGGARWYF. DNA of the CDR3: TGCAGTGCTAACAGCGGGGGGGCAAGATGGTACTTC.

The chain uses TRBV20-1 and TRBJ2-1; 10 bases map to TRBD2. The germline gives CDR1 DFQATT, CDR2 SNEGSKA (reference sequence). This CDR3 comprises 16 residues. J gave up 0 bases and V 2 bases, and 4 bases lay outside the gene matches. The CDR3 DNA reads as TGCAGTGCTAGAAGGGCTAGCGGGAGCTCCTACAATGAGCAGTTCTTC. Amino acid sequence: CSARRASGSSYNEQFF.

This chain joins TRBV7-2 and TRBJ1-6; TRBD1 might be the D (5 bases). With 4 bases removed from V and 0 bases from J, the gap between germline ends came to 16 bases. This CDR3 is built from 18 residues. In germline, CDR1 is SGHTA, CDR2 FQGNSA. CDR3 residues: CASSYGLEGASYNSPLHF. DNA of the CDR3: TGTGCCAGCAGCTACGGACTCGAAGGGGCCTCCTATAATTCACCCCTCCACTTT.

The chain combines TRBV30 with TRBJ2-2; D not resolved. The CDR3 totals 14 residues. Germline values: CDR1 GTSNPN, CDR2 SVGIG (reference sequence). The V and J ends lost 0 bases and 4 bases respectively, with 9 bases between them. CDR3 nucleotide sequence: TGTGCCTGGAGTGTACTGGACCGCACCGGGGAGCTGTTTTTT. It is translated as CAWSVLDRTGELFF.

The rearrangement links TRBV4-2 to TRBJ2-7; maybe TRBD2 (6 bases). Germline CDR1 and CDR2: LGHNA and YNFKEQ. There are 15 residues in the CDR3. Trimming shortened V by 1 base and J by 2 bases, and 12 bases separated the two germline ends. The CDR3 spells CASSQGAGWAYEQYF. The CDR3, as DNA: TGTGCCAGCAGCCAAGGGGCGGGATGGGCCTACGAGCAGTACTTC.

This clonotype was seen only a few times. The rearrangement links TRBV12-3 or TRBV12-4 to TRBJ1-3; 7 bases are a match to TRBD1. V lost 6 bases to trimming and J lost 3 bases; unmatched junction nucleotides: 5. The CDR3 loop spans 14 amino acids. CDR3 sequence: CASSATGNGNTIYF. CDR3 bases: TGTGCCAGCAGCGCGACAGGGAATGGAAACACCATATATTTT.

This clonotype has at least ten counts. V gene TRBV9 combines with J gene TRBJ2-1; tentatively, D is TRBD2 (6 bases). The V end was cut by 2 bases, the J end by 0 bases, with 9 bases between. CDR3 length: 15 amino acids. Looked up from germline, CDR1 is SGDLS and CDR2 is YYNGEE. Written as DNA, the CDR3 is TGTGCCAGCAGCGTGAGCGGGTCCTCCTACAATGAGCAGTTCTTC. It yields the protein CASSVSGSSYNEQFF. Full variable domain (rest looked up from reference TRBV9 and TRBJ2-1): DSGVTQTPKHLITATGQRVTLRCSPRSGDLSVYWYQQSLDQGLQFLIQYYNGEERAKGNILERFSAQQFPDLHSELNLSSLELGDSALYFCASSVSGSSYNEQFFGPGTRLTVL.

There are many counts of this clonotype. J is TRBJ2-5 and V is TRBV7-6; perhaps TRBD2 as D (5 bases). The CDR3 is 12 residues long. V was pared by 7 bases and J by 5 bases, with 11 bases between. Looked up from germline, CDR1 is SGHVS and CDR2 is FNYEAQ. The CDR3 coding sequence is TGTGCCAGCACCCCGGGGTCGGAGACCCAGTACTTC. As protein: CASTPGSETQYF.

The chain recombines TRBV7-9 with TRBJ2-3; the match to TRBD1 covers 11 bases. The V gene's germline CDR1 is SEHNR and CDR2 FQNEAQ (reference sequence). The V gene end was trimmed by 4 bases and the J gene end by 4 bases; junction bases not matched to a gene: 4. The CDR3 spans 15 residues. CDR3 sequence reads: CASSSGQGASDTQYF. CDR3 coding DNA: TGTGCCAGCAGCTCCGGACAGGGGGCATCAGATACGCAGTATTTT.

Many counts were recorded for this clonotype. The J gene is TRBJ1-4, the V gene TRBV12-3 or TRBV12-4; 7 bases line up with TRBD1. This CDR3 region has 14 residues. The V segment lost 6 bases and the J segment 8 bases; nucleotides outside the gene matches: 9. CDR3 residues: CASSPTGRGEKLFF. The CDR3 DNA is TGTGCCAGCAGCCCGACAGGGAGGGGGGAAAAACTGTTTTTT.

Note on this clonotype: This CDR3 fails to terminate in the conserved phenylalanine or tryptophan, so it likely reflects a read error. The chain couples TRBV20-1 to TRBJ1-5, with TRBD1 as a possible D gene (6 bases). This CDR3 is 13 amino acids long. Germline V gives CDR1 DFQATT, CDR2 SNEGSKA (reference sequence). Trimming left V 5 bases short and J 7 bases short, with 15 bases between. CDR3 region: CSAGGGGSQPQHI. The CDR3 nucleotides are TGCAGTGCTGGCGGCGGGGGCTCGCAGCCCCAGCATATT.

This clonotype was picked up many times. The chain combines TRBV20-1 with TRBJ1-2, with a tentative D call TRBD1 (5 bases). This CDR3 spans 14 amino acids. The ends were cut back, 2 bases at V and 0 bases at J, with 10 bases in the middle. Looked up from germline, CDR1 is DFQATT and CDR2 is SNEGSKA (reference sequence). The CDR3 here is CSARQGGTNYGYTF. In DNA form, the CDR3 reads TGCAGTGCTAGACAGGGTGGGACTAACTATGGCTACACCTTC.